This T cell receptor beta chain originates from a study of blood T cell repertoires in COVID-19. Study-wide background: Samples representing acute and convalescent COVID-19 were sourced from the United States, Italy and Spain.

Sequenced by immunoSEQ multiplex PCR; TCRdb stores in-frame clones only, minus some. The table includes more than 9,000 clones, approximately 85% detected once. The germline V gene has CDR1 MGHRA and CDR2 YSYEKL. This CDR3 is built from 14 residues. V was trimmed by 4 bases and J by 4 bases, leaving 11 bases between them. The sample consisted of peripheral blood. This clonotype was sampled from an older woman with acute or convalescent COVID-19. The chain recombines TRBV4-1 with TRBJ1-3, with D perhaps TRBD1 (6 bases). The CDR3 is CASSPRTAGNTIYF. In DNA, the CDR3 is TGCGCCAGCAGCCCACGGACAGCCGGAAACACCATATATTTT.